A single T cell receptor (beta chain) is shown here with its context. The antigen is unknown. The data belong to a study of graft-versus-host responses after intestinal transplantation. Overall study context: Multivisceral, liver-intestinal, or isolated intestinal transplants were received by the recipients. Recipients were all induced with anti-thymocyte globulin, then given tacrolimus and steroids for approximately three years.

Study-wide points: Among recipient marrow samples, GvH clones were found; some appeared first in ileum or blood.

CDR3 length: 16 residues. Germline V gene data show CDR1 as MNHEY and CDR2 as SVGAGI. Trimming at V came to 0 bases and at J to 7 bases, leaving 5 bases not matched to a gene. The method was immunoSEQ multiplex PCR; TCRdb's version includes in-frame clones alone and lacks a portion of them. The sample gives 120,000 or so clones, about 93% of which show up once; less than 0.55% is in the top ten. The sequencing used unstimulated CD8+ T cells sorted from spleen or lymph node cells, collected before intestinal transplant. The sequence was collected from a human donor who received an intestinal transplant. This sequence joins TRBV6-5 and TRBJ2-5; 13 nucleotides agree with TRBD2. The CDR3: CASSYSYRLAGGTQYF. In DNA form, the CDR3 reads TGTGCCAGCAGTTACTCGTATCGACTAGCGGGAGGGACCCAGTACTTC.